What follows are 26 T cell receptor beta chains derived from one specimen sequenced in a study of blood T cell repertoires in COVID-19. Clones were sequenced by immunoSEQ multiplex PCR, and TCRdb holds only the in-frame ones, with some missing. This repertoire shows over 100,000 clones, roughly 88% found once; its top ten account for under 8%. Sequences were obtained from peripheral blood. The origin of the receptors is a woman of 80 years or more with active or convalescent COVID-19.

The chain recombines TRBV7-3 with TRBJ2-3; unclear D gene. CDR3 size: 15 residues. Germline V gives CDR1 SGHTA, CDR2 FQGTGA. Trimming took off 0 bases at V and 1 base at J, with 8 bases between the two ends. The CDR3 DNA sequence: TGTGCCAGCAGCTTAACCCACGGTGGCACAGATACGCAGTATTTT. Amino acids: CASSLTHGGTDTQYF.

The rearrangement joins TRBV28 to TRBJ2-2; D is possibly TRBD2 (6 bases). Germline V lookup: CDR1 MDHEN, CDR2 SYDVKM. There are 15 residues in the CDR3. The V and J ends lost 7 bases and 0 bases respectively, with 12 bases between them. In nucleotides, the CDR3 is TGTGCCAGCATTACATCGGGGGCGAACACCGGGGAGCTGTTTTTT. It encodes CASITSGANTGELFF.

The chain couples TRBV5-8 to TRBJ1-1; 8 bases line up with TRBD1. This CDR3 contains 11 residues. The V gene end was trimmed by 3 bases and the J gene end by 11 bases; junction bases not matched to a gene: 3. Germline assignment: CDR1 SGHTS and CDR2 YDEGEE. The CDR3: CASSSDRVAFF. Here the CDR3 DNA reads TGTGCCAGCAGCTCGGACAGGGTGGCTTTCTTT.

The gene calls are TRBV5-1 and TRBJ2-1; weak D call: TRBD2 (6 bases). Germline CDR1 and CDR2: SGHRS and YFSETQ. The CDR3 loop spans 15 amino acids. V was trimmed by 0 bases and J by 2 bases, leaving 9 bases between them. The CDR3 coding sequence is TGCGCCAGCAGCTTGGCACCTAGCGCCTACAATGAGCAGTTCTTC. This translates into CASSLAPSAYNEQFF.

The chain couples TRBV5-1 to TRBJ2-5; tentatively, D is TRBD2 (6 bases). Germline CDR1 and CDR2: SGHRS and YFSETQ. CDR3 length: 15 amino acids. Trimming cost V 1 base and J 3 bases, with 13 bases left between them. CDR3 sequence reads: CASSLFGREEETQYF. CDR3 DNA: TGCGCCAGCAGCTTGTTTGGCAGGGAGGAAGAGACCCAGTACTTC.

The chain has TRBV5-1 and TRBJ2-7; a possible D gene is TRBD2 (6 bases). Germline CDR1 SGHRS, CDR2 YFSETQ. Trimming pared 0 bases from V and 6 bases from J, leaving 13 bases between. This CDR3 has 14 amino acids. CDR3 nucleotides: TGCGCCAGCAGCTTGGGACTAGGCCCCCTCGAGCAGTACTTC. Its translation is CASSLGLGPLEQYF.

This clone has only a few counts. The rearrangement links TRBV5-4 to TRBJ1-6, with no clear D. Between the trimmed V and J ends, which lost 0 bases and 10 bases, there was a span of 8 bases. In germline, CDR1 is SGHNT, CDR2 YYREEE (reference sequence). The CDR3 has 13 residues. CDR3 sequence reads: CASSLDSSSPLHF. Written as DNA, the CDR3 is TGTGCCAGCAGCTTGGATAGTAGCTCACCCCTCCACTTT.

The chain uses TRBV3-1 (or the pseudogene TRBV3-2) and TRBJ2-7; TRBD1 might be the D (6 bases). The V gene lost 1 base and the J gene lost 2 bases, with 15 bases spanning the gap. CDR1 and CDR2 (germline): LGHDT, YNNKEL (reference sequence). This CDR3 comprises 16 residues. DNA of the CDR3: TGTGCCAGCAGCCAAGGTTCGCCAGGGGAAACCTACGAGCAGTACTTC. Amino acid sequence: CASSQGSPGETYEQYF.

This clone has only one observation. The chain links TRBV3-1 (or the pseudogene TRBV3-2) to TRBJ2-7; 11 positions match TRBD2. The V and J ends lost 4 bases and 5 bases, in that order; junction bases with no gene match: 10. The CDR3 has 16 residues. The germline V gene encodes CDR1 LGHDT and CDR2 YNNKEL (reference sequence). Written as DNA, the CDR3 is TGTGCCAGCAGCCTCATGACGACTAGCGGGATCAACGAGCAGTACTTC. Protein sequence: CASSLMTTSGINEQYF.

CDR3 nucleotides: TGTGCCAGTAGCTACAACTTAGGGGGCCGCTCTGGAAACACCATATATTTT. Protein: CASSYNLGGRSGNTIYF. The V call is TRBV19, the J call TRBJ1-3, with TRBD1 matching 7 bases. The CDR3 extends over 17 amino acids. Losses at the gene ends were 6 bases for V and 0 bases for J; bases not matched to a gene: 11. CDR1 and CDR2 (germline): LNHDA, SQIVND (reference sequence).

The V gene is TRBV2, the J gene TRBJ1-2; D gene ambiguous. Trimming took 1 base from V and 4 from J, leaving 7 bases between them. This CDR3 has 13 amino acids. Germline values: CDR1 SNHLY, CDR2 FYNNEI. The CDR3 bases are TGTGCCAGCAGTGAAGTTTCCAGCTATGGCTACACCTTC. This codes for CASSEVSSYGYTF.

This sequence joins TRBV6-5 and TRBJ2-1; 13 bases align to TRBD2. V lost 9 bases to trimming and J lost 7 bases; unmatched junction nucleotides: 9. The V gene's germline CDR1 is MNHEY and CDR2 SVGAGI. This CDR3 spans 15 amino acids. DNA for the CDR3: TGTGCCAGTACCGAATCACTAGCGGGAGGGAATGAGCAGTTCTTC. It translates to CASTESLAGGNEQFF.

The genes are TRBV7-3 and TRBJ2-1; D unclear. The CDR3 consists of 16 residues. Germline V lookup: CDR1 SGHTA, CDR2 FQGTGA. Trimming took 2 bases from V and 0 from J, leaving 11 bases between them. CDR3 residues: CASSLVAVSSYNEQFF. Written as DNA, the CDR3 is TGTGCCAGCAGCTTAGTGGCGGTTAGCTCCTACAATGAGCAGTTCTTC.

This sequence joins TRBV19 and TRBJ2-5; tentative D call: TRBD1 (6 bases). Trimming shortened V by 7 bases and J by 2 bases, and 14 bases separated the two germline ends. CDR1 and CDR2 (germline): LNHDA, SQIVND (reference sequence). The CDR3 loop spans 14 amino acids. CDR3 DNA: TGTGCCAGTACCCCCGACAGGCGTCAAGAGACCCAGTACTTC. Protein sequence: CASTPDRRQETQYF.

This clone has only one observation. DNA for the CDR3: TGTGCCAGCAGTGGCTATTACAGTAATCGAAATTCACCCCTCCACTTT. Translating gives CASSGYYSNRNSPLHF. This chain joins TRBV6-1 and TRBJ1-6; D ambiguous. Germline V gene sequence: CDR1 MNHNS, CDR2 SASEGT. The CDR3 runs 16 residues. Trimming pared 4 bases from V and 7 bases from J, leaving 17 bases between.

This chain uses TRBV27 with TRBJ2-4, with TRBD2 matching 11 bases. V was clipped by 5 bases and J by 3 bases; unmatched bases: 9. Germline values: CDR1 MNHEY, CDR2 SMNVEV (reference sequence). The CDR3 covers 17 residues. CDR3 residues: CASSPTLAGVGKNIQYF. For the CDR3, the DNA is TGTGCCAGCAGTCCTACACTAGCGGGAGTCGGCAAAAACATTCAGTACTTC.

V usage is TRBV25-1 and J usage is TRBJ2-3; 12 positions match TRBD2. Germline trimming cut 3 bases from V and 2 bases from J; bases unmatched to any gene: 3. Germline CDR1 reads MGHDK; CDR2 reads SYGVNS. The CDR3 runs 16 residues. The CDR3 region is CASSDPSGRATDTQYF. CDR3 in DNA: TGTGCCAGCAGTGACCCTAGCGGGAGGGCCACAGATACGCAGTATTTT.

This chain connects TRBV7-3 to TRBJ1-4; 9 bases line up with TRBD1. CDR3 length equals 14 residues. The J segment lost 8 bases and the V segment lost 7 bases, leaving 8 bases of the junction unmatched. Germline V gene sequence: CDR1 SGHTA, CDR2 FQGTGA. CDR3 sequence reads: CASTIQGAGEKLFF. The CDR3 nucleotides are TGTGCCAGCACCATACAGGGGGCCGGGGAAAAACTGTTTTTT.

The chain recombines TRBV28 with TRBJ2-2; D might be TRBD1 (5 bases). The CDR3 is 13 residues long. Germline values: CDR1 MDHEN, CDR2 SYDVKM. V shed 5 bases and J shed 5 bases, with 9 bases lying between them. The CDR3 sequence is CASSTTVTGELFF. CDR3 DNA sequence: TGTGCCAGCAGTACGACAGTTACCGGGGAGCTGTTTTTT.

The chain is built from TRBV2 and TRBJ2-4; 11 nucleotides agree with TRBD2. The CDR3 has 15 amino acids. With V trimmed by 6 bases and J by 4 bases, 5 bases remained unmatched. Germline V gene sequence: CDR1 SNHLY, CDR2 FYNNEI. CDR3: CASRPTSGKKNIQYF. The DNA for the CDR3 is TGTGCCAGCAGGCCGACTAGCGGGAAGAAAAACATTCAGTACTTC. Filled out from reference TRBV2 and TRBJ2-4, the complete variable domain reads EPEVTQTPSHQVTQMGQEVILRCVPISNHLYFYWYRQILGQKVEFLVSFYNNEISEKSEIFDDQFSVERPDGSNFTLKIRSTKLEDSAMYFCASRPTSGKKNIQYFGAGTRLSVL.

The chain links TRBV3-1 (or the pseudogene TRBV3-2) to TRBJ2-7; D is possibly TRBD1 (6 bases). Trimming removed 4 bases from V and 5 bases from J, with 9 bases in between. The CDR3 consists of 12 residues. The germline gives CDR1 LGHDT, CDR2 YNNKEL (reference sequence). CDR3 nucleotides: TGTGCCAGCAGCCCAAACAGGGACGAGCAGTACTTC. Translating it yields CASSPNRDEQYF.

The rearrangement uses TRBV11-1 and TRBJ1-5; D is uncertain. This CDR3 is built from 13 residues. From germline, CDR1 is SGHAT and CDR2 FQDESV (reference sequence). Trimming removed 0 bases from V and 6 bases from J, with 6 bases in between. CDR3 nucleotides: TGTGCCAGCAGCTTAGCAGGAGGTCAGCCCCAGCATTTT. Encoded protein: CASSLAGGQPQHF. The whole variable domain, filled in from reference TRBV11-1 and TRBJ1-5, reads EAEVAQSPRYKITEKSQAVAFWCDPISGHATLYWYRQILGQGPELLVQFQDESVVDDSQLPKDRFSAERLKGVDSTLKIQPAELGDSAMYLCASSLAGGQPQHFGDGTRLSIL.

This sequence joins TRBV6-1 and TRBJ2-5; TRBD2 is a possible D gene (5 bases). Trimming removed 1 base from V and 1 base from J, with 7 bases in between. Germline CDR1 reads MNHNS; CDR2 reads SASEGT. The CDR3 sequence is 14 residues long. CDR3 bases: TGTGCCAGCAGTGAAGGAGCGGCCCAAGAGACCCAGTACTTC. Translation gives CASSEGAAQETQYF.

CDR3 sequence (DNA): TGTGCCAGCAGCGCCCAGACAGGGTATTCACCCCTCCACTTT. This codes for CASSAQTGYSPLHF. The chain carries TRBV7-9 and TRBJ1-6; 7 nucleotides line up with TRBD1. The CDR3 length is 14 residues. J gave up 8 bases and V 5 bases, and 6 bases lay outside the gene matches. Germline loops: CDR1 SEHNR, CDR2 FQNEAQ (reference sequence).

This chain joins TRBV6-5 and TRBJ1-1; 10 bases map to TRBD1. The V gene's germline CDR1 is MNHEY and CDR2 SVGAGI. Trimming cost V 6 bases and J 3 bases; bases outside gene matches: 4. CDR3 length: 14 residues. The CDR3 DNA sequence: TGTGCCAGCAGCGAGGACAGGGGGGACACTGAAGCTTTCTTT. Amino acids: CASSEDRGDTEAFF.

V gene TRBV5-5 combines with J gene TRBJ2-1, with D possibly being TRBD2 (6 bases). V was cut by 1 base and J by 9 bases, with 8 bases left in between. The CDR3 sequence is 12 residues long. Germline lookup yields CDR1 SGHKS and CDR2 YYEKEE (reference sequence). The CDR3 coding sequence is TGTGCCAGCAGCTTGTTGGGAGGTGAGCAGTTCTTC. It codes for CASSLLGGEQFF.